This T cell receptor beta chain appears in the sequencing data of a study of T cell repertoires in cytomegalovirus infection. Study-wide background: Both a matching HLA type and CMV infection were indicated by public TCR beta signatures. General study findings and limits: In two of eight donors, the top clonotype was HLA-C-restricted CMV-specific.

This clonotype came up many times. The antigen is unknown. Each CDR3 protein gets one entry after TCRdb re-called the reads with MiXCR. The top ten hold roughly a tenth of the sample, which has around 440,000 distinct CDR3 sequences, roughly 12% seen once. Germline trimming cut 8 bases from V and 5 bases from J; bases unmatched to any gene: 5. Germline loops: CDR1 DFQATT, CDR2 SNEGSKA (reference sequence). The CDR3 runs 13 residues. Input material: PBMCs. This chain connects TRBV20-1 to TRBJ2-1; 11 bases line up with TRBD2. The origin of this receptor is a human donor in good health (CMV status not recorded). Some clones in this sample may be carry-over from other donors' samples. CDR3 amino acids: CSWLAGGNNEQFF. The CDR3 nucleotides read TGCAGTTGGCTAGCGGGAGGAAACAATGAGCAGTTCTTC.